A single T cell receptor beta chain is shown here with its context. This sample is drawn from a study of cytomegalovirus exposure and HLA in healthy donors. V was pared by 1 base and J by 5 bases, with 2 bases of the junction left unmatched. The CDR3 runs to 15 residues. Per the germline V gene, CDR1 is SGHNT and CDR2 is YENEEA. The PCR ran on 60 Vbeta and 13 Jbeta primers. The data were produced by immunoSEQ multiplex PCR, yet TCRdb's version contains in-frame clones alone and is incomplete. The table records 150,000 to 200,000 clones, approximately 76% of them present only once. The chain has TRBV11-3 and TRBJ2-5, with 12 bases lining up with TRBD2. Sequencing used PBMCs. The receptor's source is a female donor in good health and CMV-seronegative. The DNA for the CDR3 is TGTGCCAGCAGCTTAGGGCTAGCGGGAGGGGAGACCCAGTACTTC. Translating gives CASSLGLAGGETQYF.